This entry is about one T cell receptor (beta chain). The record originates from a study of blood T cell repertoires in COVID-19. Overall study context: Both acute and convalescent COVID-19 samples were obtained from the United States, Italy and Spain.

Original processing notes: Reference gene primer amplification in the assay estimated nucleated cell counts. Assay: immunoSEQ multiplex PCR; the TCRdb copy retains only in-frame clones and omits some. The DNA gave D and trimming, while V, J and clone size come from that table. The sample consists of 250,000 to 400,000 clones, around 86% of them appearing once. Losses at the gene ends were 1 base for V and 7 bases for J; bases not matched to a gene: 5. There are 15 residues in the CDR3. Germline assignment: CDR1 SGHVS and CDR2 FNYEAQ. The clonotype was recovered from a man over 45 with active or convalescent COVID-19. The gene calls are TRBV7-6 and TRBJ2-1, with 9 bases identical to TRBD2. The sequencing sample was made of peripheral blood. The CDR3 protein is CASSLGAGGLNEQFF. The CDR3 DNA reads TGTGCCAGCAGCTTAGGCGCGGGAGGGCTTAATGAGCAGTTCTTC.